The rows below give T cell receptor beta chains drawn from one sample of a study of regulatory T cells in long-lasting Graves disease. TCRdb called the multiplex PCR reads again in MiXCR, with one record for every CDR3 protein. The sample carries fewer than 450,000 distinct CDR3 sequences, around 21% recorded once. The sequenced sample was peripheral blood mononuclear cells (PBMCs), obtained when the disease was refractory, from a patient treated with antithyroid drugs. Receptor source: a female donor with Graves disease. Both conserved end residues are part of each CDR3. Each record gives: CDR3 protein, CDR3 DNA, D gene, V gene, clone size, J gene. D genes are given only for firm matches. Not every row has a clone size; where given, it reads once, few, many or a size class.

CDR3aa: CAWSWGGEKQPQHF
CDR3nt: TGTGCCTGGAGTTGGGGGGGCGAGAAACAGCCCCAGCATTTT
d_gene: NA
v_gene: TRBV30
abundance: many
j_gene: TRBJ1-5

CDR3aa: CASSQGLGTEAFF
CDR3nt: TGTGCCAGCAGCCAAGGACTAGGGACTGAAGCTTTCTTT
d_gene: NA
v_gene: TRBV3-1
abundance: many
j_gene: TRBJ1-1

CDR3aa: CAFRSTGSDYGYTF
CDR3nt: TGTGCCTTCCGCAGCACCGGGTCGGACTATGGCTACACCTTC
d_gene: NA
v_gene: TRBV30
abundance: many
j_gene: TRBJ1-2

CDR3aa: CAWSAGGLSTEAFF
CDR3nt: TGTGCCTGGAGTGCGGGGGGGTTGAGCACTGAAGCTTTCTTT
d_gene: NA
v_gene: TRBV30
abundance: few
j_gene: TRBJ1-1

CDR3aa: CASSRTSGSAQTSYEQYF
CDR3nt: TGTGCCAGCAGCCGGACTAGCGGGAGCGCGCAAACTTCCTACGAGCAGTACTTC
d_gene: TRBD2
v_gene: TRBV7-2
abundance: few
j_gene: TRBJ2-7

CDR3aa: CASSQGGDIQYF
CDR3nt: TGCGCCAGCAGTCAAGGGGGCGACATTCAGTACTTC
d_gene: TRBD1
v_gene: TRBV4-3
abundance: few
j_gene: TRBJ2-4

CDR3aa: CASSVVPTSGFYEQYF
CDR3nt: TGTGCCAGCAGCGTAGTTCCCACTAGCGGGTTCTACGAGCAGTACTTC
d_gene: TRBD2
v_gene: TRBV9
abundance: NA
j_gene: TRBJ2-7

CDR3aa: CASSTLAGVSGEQYF
CDR3nt: TGTGCCAGCAGCACCCTAGCGGGAGTCTCGGGCGAGCAGTACTTC
d_gene: TRBD2
v_gene: TRBV7-2
abundance: NA
j_gene: TRBJ2-7

CDR3aa: CASSEFSTVYGYTF
CDR3nt: TGTGCCAGCAGTGAATTTTCGACAGTATATGGCTACACCTTC
d_gene: NA
v_gene: TRBV2
abundance: NA
j_gene: TRBJ1-2

CDR3aa: CASSLSRLAWTGELFF
CDR3nt: TGTGCCAGCAGCCTCTCGAGACTAGCCTGGACCGGGGAGCTGTTTTTT
d_gene: TRBD2
v_gene: TRBV14
abundance: few
j_gene: TRBJ2-2

CDR3aa: CTSSLSRGPDTEAFF
CDR3nt: TGTACCAGCAGCTTATCGAGGGGCCCCGACACTGAAGCTTTCTTT
d_gene: NA
v_gene: TRBV7-9
abundance: once
j_gene: TRBJ1-1

CDR3aa: CASSPGFPKNIQYF
CDR3nt: TGTGCCAGCTCACCAGGGTTTCCCAAAAACATTCAGTACTTC
d_gene: NA
v_gene: TRBV18
abundance: once
j_gene: TRBJ2-4

CDR3aa: CASSQYGGYEQYF
CDR3nt: TGTGCCAGCAGCCAATACGGGGGCTACGAGCAGTACTTC
d_gene: NA
v_gene: TRBV3-1
abundance: once
j_gene: TRBJ2-7

CDR3aa: CAWSEWPEAFF
CDR3nt: TGTGCCTGGAGTGAATGGCCTGAAGCTTTCTTT
d_gene: NA
v_gene: TRBV30
abundance: many
j_gene: TRBJ1-1

CDR3aa: CASSPRVYEGYTF
CDR3nt: TGTGCCAGCAGCCCCCGAGTATATGAAGGCTACACCTTC
d_gene: NA
v_gene: TRBV7-9
abundance: few
j_gene: TRBJ1-2

CDR3aa: CAISERGESSYEQYF
CDR3nt: TGTGCCATCAGTGAAAGGGGCGAAAGCTCCTACGAGCAGTACTTC
d_gene: NA
v_gene: TRBV10-3
abundance: many
j_gene: TRBJ2-7

CDR3aa: CASSAGTGKFYEQYF
CDR3nt: TGTGCCAGCAGTGCTGGGACAGGAAAATTCTACGAGCAGTACTTC
d_gene: TRBD1
v_gene: TRBV2
abundance: many
j_gene: TRBJ2-7

CDR3aa: CASSFKMGYTF
CDR3nt: TGTGCCAGCAGCTTTAAAATGGGCTACACCTTC
d_gene: NA
v_gene: TRBV7-2
abundance: few
j_gene: TRBJ1-2